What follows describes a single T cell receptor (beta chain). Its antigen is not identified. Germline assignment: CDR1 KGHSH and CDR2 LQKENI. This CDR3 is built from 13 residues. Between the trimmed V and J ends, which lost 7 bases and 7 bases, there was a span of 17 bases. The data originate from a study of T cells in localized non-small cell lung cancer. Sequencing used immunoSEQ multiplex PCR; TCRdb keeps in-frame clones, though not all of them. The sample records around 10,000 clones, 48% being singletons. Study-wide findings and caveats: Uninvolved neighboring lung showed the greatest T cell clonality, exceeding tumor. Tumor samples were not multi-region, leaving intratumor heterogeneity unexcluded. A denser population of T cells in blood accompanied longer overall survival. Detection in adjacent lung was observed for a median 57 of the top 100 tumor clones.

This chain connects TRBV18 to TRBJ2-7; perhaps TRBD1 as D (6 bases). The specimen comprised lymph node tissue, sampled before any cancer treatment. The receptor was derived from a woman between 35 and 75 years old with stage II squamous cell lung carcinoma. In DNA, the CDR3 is TGTGCCAGCTGCAGACCCCAGGGGCAGGAGCAGTACTTC. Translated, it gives CASCRPQGQEQYF.